Given below is one T cell receptor (beta chain) in context. Some clones are missing from TCRdb's copy, which holds only in-frame ones; the method was immunoSEQ multiplex PCR. The profile shows 200,000 to 250,000 clones, about 85% of them singletons. The record originates from a study of blood T cell repertoires in COVID-19. Study overall: The United States, Italy and Spain provided the acute and convalescent COVID-19 samples. Sources were T cells, B-cell-depleted T cells, or PBMCs; the material itself was cDNA or gDNA.

This TCR derives from a woman of 80 years or more with active or convalescent COVID-19. Sequencing was performed on peripheral blood.

CDR3: CASSTSDRGTTEAFF. Written as DNA, the CDR3 is TGTGCCAGTAGTACGTCGGACAGGGGGACCACTGAAGCTTTCTTT. The chain couples TRBV19 to TRBJ1-1; TRBD1 aligns across 10 bases. V trimming: 4 bases; J trimming: 4 bases; junction bases outside the gene matches: 6. Germline CDR1 LNHDA, CDR2 SQIVND (reference sequence). The CDR3 sequence is 15 residues long.